This TCR beta chain stems from a study of blood T cell repertoires in COVID-19. The data were produced by immunoSEQ multiplex PCR, yet TCRdb's version contains in-frame clones alone and is incomplete. This table has 250,000 to 300,000 clones, 70% to 90% appearing once. The CDR3 runs 12 residues. Between the trimmed V and J ends, which lost 1 base and 13 bases, there was a span of 12 bases. The germline V gene has CDR1 SGHTS and CDR2 YDEGEE. This receptor was obtained from a woman in her sixties or seventies with acute or convalescent COVID-19. The V call is TRBV5-8, the J call TRBJ2-1; no reliable D call. The sample comprised peripheral blood. The CDR3 sequence is CASSLSIIEQFF. CDR3 bases: TGTGCCAGCAGCTTGAGTATTATAGAACAGTTCTTC. The whole variable domain, remainder taken from reference TRBV5-8 and TRBJ2-1, is EAGVTQSPTHLIKTRGQQATLRCSPISGHTSVYWYQQALGLGLQFLLWYDEGEERNRGNFPPRFSGRQFPNYSSELNVNALELEDSALYLCASSLSIIEQFFGPGTRLTVL.